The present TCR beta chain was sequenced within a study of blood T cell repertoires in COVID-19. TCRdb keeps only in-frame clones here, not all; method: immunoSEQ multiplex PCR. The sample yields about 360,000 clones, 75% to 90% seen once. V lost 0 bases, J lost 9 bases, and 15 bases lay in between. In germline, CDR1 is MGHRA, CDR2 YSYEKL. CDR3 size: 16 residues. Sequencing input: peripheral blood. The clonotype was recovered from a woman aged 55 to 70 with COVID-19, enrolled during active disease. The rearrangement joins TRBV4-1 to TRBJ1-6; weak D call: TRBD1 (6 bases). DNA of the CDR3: TGCGCCAGCAGCCAAGACCTGGGGGCAGGAATTTCACCCCTCCACTTT. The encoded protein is CASSQDLGAGISPLHF.